Included here is one T cell receptor beta chain sequence, with context. The data originate from a study of blood T cell repertoires in COVID-19. As for the study in general: Samples of COVID-19 (acute and convalescent) were obtained from the United States, Italy and Spain. The analysed material was cDNA or gDNA that came from T cells, B-cell-depleted T cells, or PBMCs.

CDR1 is ENHRY, CDR2 SYGVKD, per germline. The CDR3 runs to 15 residues. Trimming removed 3 bases from V and 0 bases from J; junction bases left unmatched: 1. As processed by the authors: Amplification from reference gene primers served as the basis for estimated nucleated cell counts. Libraries were prepared by immunoSEQ multiplex PCR; TCRdb keeps only in-frame clonotypes and omits some of them. V and J calls and clone size are those listed in that table; D and trimming were worked out from the DNA. Of tens of thousands of clones listed, more than 75% were seen once; the top ten hold about 1.3%. The material sequenced was peripheral blood. The sequence was collected from a man aged 55 to 70 with acute or convalescent COVID-19. The chain combines TRBV10-3 with TRBJ2-2; 7 positions agree with TRBD1. Here the CDR3 reads CAISEGTANTGELFF. The CDR3 bases are TGTGCCATCAGTGAAGGGACAGCGAACACCGGGGAGCTGTTTTTT.